This T cell receptor beta chain was profiled in a study of cytomegalovirus exposure and HLA in healthy donors. The overall study: The 95 to 150 validation repertoires used the same platform as the 550 to 750 first-cohort repertoires, a later analysis reported.

Regarding the study as a whole: The finding came from a later analysis; first-cohort TCR clusters tended to co-occur in the 120 or so validation repertoires.

The method was immunoSEQ multiplex PCR; TCRdb's version includes in-frame clones alone and lacks a portion of them. The repertoire holds 50,000 to 65,000 clones, 90% to 96% seen once, with approximately 1% in the top ten. Comment on this clone: Its specificity is unknown.

Source material: PBMCs. The TCR was taken from a woman under 30 in good health and CMV-seronegative.

The CDR3 coding sequence is TGCGCCAGCAGCCAAGGCCGGGGACAGACTAGCACAGATACGCAGTATTTT. Translating it yields CASSQGRGQTSTDTQYF. This sequence joins TRBV4-1 and TRBJ2-3; TRBD1 agrees at 7 bases. V was clipped by 1 base and J by 0 bases; unmatched bases: 7. CDR1 is MGHRA and CDR2 is YSYEKL in the germline V gene. The CDR3 runs to 17 residues.